One and the same sample provided the 5 T cell receptor beta chains below, sequenced in a study of OX40 agonist ivuxolimab in advanced cancers. Data came from immunoSEQ multiplex PCR; TCRdb stores just in-frame clones and leaves some out. The sample has 30,000 or so clones, around 80% seen once. Material: CD4+ or CD8+ T cells sorted from blood, obtained in a trial of the OX40 agonist ivuxolimab. The receptors come from an adult with an advanced solid tumor such as melanoma, head and neck, liver or kidney cancer.

The V and J genes are TRBV7-2 and TRBJ1-1; TRBD1 aligns across 9 bases. The length of the CDR3 is 15 residues. Germline V gene data show CDR1 as SGHTA and CDR2 as FQGNSA. Losses at the gene ends were 1 base for V and 5 bases for J; bases not matched to a gene: 5. CDR3 in amino acids: CASSLGGQGGTEAFF. The CDR3, as DNA: TGTGCCAGCAGCTTAGGGGGACAGGGTGGGACTGAAGCTTTCTTT.

The gene calls are TRBV7-9 and TRBJ2-1; 9 nucleotides agree with TRBD1. V trimming: 5 bases; J trimming: 4 bases; junction bases outside the gene matches: 6. The CDR3 extends over 15 amino acids. The germline V gene has CDR1 SEHNR and CDR2 FQNEAQ (reference sequence). The CDR3 protein is CASSLGQGSYNEQFF. The CDR3 nucleotides are TGTGCCAGCAGCCTGGGACAGGGTTCATACAATGAGCAGTTCTTC. Filled out from reference TRBV7-9 and TRBJ2-1, the complete variable domain reads DTGVSQNPRHKITKRGQNVTFRCDPISEHNRLYWYRQTLGQGPEFLTYFQNEAQLEKSRLLSDRFSAERPKGSFSTLEIQRTEQGDSAMYLCASSLGQGSYNEQFFGPGTRLTVL.

This clone has a handful of counts. The chain recombines TRBV7-9 with TRBJ2-2; TRBD2 is a possible D gene (6 bases). Germline CDR1 reads SEHNR; CDR2 reads FQNEAQ (reference sequence). CDR3 length: 14 amino acids. The V gene lost 5 bases and the J gene lost 7 bases, with 14 bases spanning the gap. DNA for the CDR3: TGTGCCAGCAGCCCATCGGGGGAGATCGGGGAGCTGTTTTTT. Translation gives CASSPSGEIGELFF.

The rearrangement links TRBV23-1 to TRBJ2-4; 9 nucleotides match TRBD1. TRBV23-1 belongs to the ORF category, with a function that is uncertain. V was pared by 3 bases and J by 5 bases, with 14 bases of the junction left unmatched. This CDR3 has 18 amino acids. The CDR3 protein is CASSHSKARGQGENIQYF. The DNA for the CDR3 is TGCGCCAGCAGTCATTCGAAAGCTCGGGGACAGGGAGAAAACATTCAGTACTTC.

This clone was picked up one time. The rearrangement uses TRBV6-5 and TRBJ2-1; D possibly corresponds to TRBD2 (6 bases). The germline V gene has CDR1 MNHEY and CDR2 SVGAGI. This CDR3 has 13 amino acids. Deletions cut 5 bases from V and 6 bases from J, with 11 bases between. The CDR3 DNA is TGTGCCAGCAGTGCGGGGAAGCGCAATGAGCAGTTCTTC. This encodes CASSAGKRNEQFF.